Below, 15 T cell receptor beta chains from the same sample are listed, as sequenced in a study of CXCR3-negative and CXCR3-positive naive CD8 T cells. Study observations and caveats: When CXCR3-positive naive cells were set against CXCR3-negative naive cells, the former had more hydrophobic TRB CDR3s.

Their specific antigens are unknown. UMI labels and 5' RACE were used to prepare the TRB cDNA libraries. TCRdb re-called the 5' RACE reads; every CDR3 protein appears as one record, without DNA. The listing contains roughly 110,000 distinct CDR3 sequences. The specimen was naive CXCR3+ CD8+ T cells from blood. Subset here: CD45RO-CCR7+CD27+CD95- naive CD8+ T cells expressing CXCR3 (TNR3+). Receptors were obtained from a human donor in good health. Some clones in this sample may be carry-over from other donors' samples.

The genes are TRBV5-6 and TRBJ2-1; TCRdb designates TRBD1, a call that cannot be tested without DNA. Per the germline V gene, CDR1 is SGHDT and CDR2 is YYEEEE. The CDR3 has 16 residues. CDR3 protein: CASSRKGGLFYNEQFF.

This chain joins TRBV2 and TRBJ2-2; TCRdb reports TRBD1, a call that lacks DNA to check it against. Germline CDR1 is SNHLY and CDR2 is FYNNEI. This CDR3 spans 14 amino acids. The CDR3 loop is CASSGDRATGELFF.

CDR3: CASRPLAGTNTGELFF. The chain combines TRBV7-3 with TRBJ2-2; the D gene TCRdb calls, TRBD2, cannot be checked with no DNA. CDR1 is SGHTA and CDR2 is FQGTGA in the germline V gene. The CDR3 contains 16 residues.

This sequence joins TRBV5-1 and TRBJ2-2; TCRdb designates TRBD1, a call that cannot be tested without DNA. Germline V gene lookup returns CDR1 SGHRS and CDR2 YFSETQ. The CDR3 runs 12 residues. CDR3 residues: CASSLEGTELFF. Combining the CDR3 with reference TRBV5-1 and TRBJ2-2 gives the whole variable domain KAGVTQTPRYLIKTRGQQVTLSCSPISGHRSVSWYQQTPGQGLQFLFEYFSETQRNKGNFPGRFSGRQFSNSRSEMNVSTLELGDSALYLCASSLEGTELFFGEGSRLTVL.

The chain is built from TRBV7-3 and TRBJ1-3. CDR3 length: 13 residues. CDR1 and CDR2 (germline): SGHTA, FQGTGA. CDR3 amino acids: CASSSHEGNTIYF.

The chain recombines TRBV27 with TRBJ2-1. This CDR3 has 11 residues. The V gene's germline CDR1 is MNHEY and CDR2 SMNVEV (reference sequence). The CDR3 protein is CASIAYNEQFF.

The CDR3 spells CASSFTSGSYTDTQYF. V and J are TRBV5-1 and TRBJ2-3; TCRdb gives TRBD2 as the D gene, but with no DNA this cannot be confirmed. The length of the CDR3 is 16 residues. Germline V CDR1 and CDR2: SGHRS, YFSETQ.

J is TRBJ2-3 and V is TRBV15; the TCRdb D gene call, TRBD2, has no DNA to confirm it. Germline V gene data show CDR1 as LNHNV and CDR2 as YYDKDF (reference sequence). The CDR3 consists of 14 residues. The CDR3 sequence: CATSRKRDLDTQYF.

V gene TRBV7-9 combines with J gene TRBJ2-3; without DNA, the TCRdb call of TRBD1 cannot be checked. This CDR3 has 15 amino acids. The germline gives CDR1 SEHNR, CDR2 FQNEAQ (reference sequence). CDR3 region: CASADRATKSDTQYF.

The gene calls are TRBV19 and TRBJ2-7; lacking DNA, the TRBD1 call made by TCRdb goes unchecked. CDR1 is LNHDA, CDR2 SQIVND, per germline (reference sequence). This CDR3 contains 15 residues. CDR3 sequence reads: CASSGAGQVFYEQYF. The full variable domain, its missing parts supplied by reference TRBV19 and TRBJ2-7, is DGGITQSPKYLFRKEGQNVTLSCEQNLNHDAMYWYRQDPGQGLRLIYYSQIVNDFQKGDIAEGYSVSREKKESFPLTVTSAQKNPTAFYLCASSGAGQVFYEQYFGPGTRLTVT.

This chain uses TRBV20-1 with TRBJ2-7; TCRdb lists TRBD1, though no DNA is available to test this call. Looked up from germline, CDR1 is DFQATT and CDR2 is SNEGSKA (reference sequence). The CDR3 loop spans 14 amino acids. Here the CDR3 reads CSAPGETGSDEQYF.

This sequence joins TRBV7-9 and TRBJ2-3; without DNA, the TCRdb call of TRBD1 cannot be checked. The germline V gene encodes CDR1 SEHNR and CDR2 FQNEAQ (reference sequence). The CDR3 length is 13 residues. The CDR3 reads CASSFPSADTQYF.

This rearrangement joins TRBV6-2 or TRBV6-3 to TRBJ1-5; TCRdb's D gene call, TRBD1, goes unchecked for lack of DNA. The germline gives CDR1 MNHEY, CDR2 SVGEGT. The CDR3 is 15 residues long. The CDR3 spells CASSPEDNSNQPQHF.

The chain employs TRBV3-1 and TRBJ2-3; TCRdb's D gene call, TRBD1, goes unchecked for lack of DNA. CDR3 size: 14 residues. CDR1 and CDR2 from the germline V gene are LGHDT and YNNKEL (reference sequence). The CDR3 loop reads CASSQSWDTDTQYF.

CDR3 loop: CSALTGGNYNEQFF. This chain joins TRBV20-1 and TRBJ2-1; TCRdb's D gene call, TRBD1, goes unchecked for lack of DNA. Germline V gene sequence: CDR1 DFQATT, CDR2 SNEGSKA (reference sequence). This CDR3 has 14 residues.